This T cell receptor beta chain was identified in a study of shared clonotypes between healthy human individuals. CDR1 and CDR2 from the germline V gene are SGHRS and YFSETQ. The ends lost 0 bases at V and 4 bases at J; junction bases unmatched: 11. This CDR3 is 17 amino acids long. Measured with immunoSEQ multiplex PCR; TCRdb has only the in-frame clones, and not every one. This sample yields 2 million to 2.5 million clones, of which roughly 90% are seen a single time; 0.3% to 0.45% belongs to the top ten. This chain uses TRBV5-1 with TRBJ2-3, with TRBD2 matching 7 bases. The receptor was derived from a man between 18 and 29 years old in good health. Some clones in this sample may be carry-over from other donors' samples. Sequencing used naive CD4+ T cells from PBMCs. Subset of the sample: CD45RA+ positively selected. DNA of the CDR3: TGCGCCAGCAGCTTGGGGCGGGCGGGAGATCTGGCAGATACGCAGTATTTT. It translates to CASSLGRAGDLADTQYF.